One sample yielded the 12 T cell receptor beta chains listed below, sequenced in a study of T-cell reconstitution after alpha-beta-depleted transplantation in children. The library targeted TCRbeta and was prepared with unique molecular identifiers. Using its own MiXCR run on the PCR reads, TCRdb lists one record per CDR3 protein. The sample yields about 610,000 distinct CDR3 sequences, roughly a tenth seen once. Sample: PBMCs from the stem cell graft donor, taken from the stem cell graft. The receptors originated from a human donor who donated a stem cell graft to a child with acute myeloid leukemia.

The chain is built from TRBV3-1 and TRBJ1-2; unclear D gene. V was cut by 1 base and J by 7 bases, with 13 bases left in between. Germline assignment: CDR1 LGHDT and CDR2 YNNKEL (reference sequence). CDR3 size: 14 residues. CDR3 region: CASSQGAGGAGYTF. The CDR3 nucleotides are TGTGCCAGCAGCCAAGGCGCCGGCGGCGCTGGCTACACCTTC.

The genes are TRBV9 and TRBJ2-7; the match to TRBD2 covers 8 bases. The CDR3 has 21 amino acids. CDR1 is SGDLS and CDR2 is YYNGEE in the germline V gene. V gave up 3 bases and J gave up 6 bases; unmatched junction bases: 29. Written as DNA, the CDR3 is TGTGCCAGCAGCGCTGAAGTCCGGACCCCCCTATTATCCAGCGGGAGAATCGAGCAGTACTTC. This gives the protein CASSAEVRTPLLSSGRIEQYF.

This clonotype showed up many times. This chain connects TRBV12-3 or TRBV12-4 to TRBJ2-3; D gene ambiguous. The ends were cut back, 5 bases at V and 3 bases at J, with 18 bases in the middle. This CDR3 is 16 amino acids long. For the CDR3, the DNA is TGTGCCAGCAGTGGGGTGACCCGGTTCGGGACAGATACGCAGTATTTT. It yields the protein CASSGVTRFGTDTQYF.

This clonotype was found a few times. CDR3 bases: TGTGCCAGCAGGCTCCCGACAGGGGTAGAGCAGCCCCAGCATTTT. Translating it yields CASRLPTGVEQPQHF. The chain recombines TRBV28 with TRBJ1-5, with 8 bases aligning to TRBD1. CDR1 and CDR2 from the germline V gene are MDHEN and SYDVKM. The CDR3 spans 15 residues. After removal of 6 bases from V and 7 bases from J, the junction contained 11 bases not matched to a gene.

A few counts support this clonotype. The chain links TRBV27 to TRBJ1-5, with 8 nucleotides matching TRBD1. This CDR3 has 19 amino acids. Germline trimming cut 5 bases from V and 2 bases from J; bases unmatched to any gene: 17. Germline values: CDR1 MNHEY, CDR2 SMNVEV (reference sequence). This CDR3 is CASSPRPPIGQGGNQPQHF. CDR3 nucleotides: TGTGCCAGCAGTCCCCGACCCCCAATCGGACAGGGAGGCAATCAGCCCCAGCATTTT.

Only a few counts were recorded for this clonotype. V gene TRBV5-1 combines with J gene TRBJ2-7, with TRBD1 as a possible D gene (6 bases). With 0 bases removed from V and 0 bases from J, the gap between germline ends came to 13 bases. This CDR3 has 16 amino acids. CDR1 is SGHRS, CDR2 YFSETQ, per germline. CDR3 bases: TGCGCCAGCAGCTTGGGGAGTACAGGGATCTCCTACGAGCAGTACTTC. Its translation is CASSLGSTGISYEQYF.

At least ten counts were recorded for this clonotype. The chain has TRBV29-1 and TRBJ2-5, with D possibly TRBD2 on 5 matching bases. The CDR3 covers 14 residues. Trimming shortened V by 2 bases and J by 5 bases, and 15 bases separated the two germline ends. Germline V gene sequence: CDR1 SQVTM, CDR2 ANQGSEA. The CDR3 sequence is CSVEHAGVVETQYF. CDR3 in DNA: TGCAGCGTTGAACACGCCGGGGTGGTGGAGACCCAGTACTTC.

In DNA, the CDR3 is TGTGCCAGCAGCTTAACGCCAGGGGGACTAGCAGGCTACAATGAGCAGTTCTTC. Translation: CASSLTPGGLAGYNEQFF. V is TRBV11-1 and J is TRBJ2-1, with 9 positions matching TRBD2. J was trimmed by 3 bases and V by 2 bases; bases with no gene match: 11. The germline gives CDR1 SGHAT, CDR2 FQDESV (reference sequence). There are 18 residues in the CDR3.

The table lists this clonotype with a few counts. The chain recombines TRBV20-1 with TRBJ2-4; a weak D match, TRBD2 (5 bases). The CDR3 contains 14 residues. The V gene's germline CDR1 is DFQATT and CDR2 SNEGSKA (reference sequence). Deletions cut 1 base from V and 1 base from J, with 8 bases between. The CDR3 DNA is TGCAGTGCTAGAGGCCCTAGCGCCAAAAACATTCAGTACTTC. Its translation is CSARGPSAKNIQYF.

This clonotype showed up many times. The rearrangement uses TRBV4-3 and TRBJ2-7; weak D call: TRBD2 (5 bases). With 1 base removed from V and 3 bases from J, the gap between germline ends came to 7 bases. The length of the CDR3 is 13 residues. In germline, CDR1 is LGHNA, CDR2 YSLEER. CDR3 sequence (DNA): TGCGCCAGCAGCCAAGTAGCGTTCTACGAGCAGTACTTC. Its protein product is CASSQVAFYEQYF.

The chain employs TRBV7-2 and TRBJ2-7; perhaps D is TRBD1 or TRBD2 (5 bases each). CDR1 is SGHTA, CDR2 FQGNSA, per germline. Between the trimmed V and J ends, which lost 3 bases and 2 bases, there was a span of 11 bases. The CDR3 has 14 residues. The CDR3 DNA sequence: TGTGCCAGCAGCTTTCCTGGGGGTGCCTACGAGCAGTACTTC. It translates to CASSFPGGAYEQYF. Variable domain in full (rest from reference TRBV7-2 and TRBJ2-7): GAGVSQSPSNKVTEKGKDVELRCDPISGHTALYWYRQSLGQGLEFLIYFQGNSAPDKSGLPSDRFSAERTGGSVSTLTIQRTQQEDSAVYLCASSFPGGAYEQYFGPGTRLTVT.

The chain carries TRBV7-2 and TRBJ1-3; no definite D call. The CDR3 sequence is 15 residues long. The germline CDR1 and CDR2 sequences are SGHTA and FQGNSA. Deletions cut 4 bases from V and 0 bases from J, with 10 bases between. The DNA for the CDR3 is TGTGCCAGCAGCTCCCAACGGGGCTCTGGAAACACCATATATTTT. Its translation: CASSSQRGSGNTIYF. The full variable domain, completed using reference TRBV7-2 and TRBJ1-3, is GAGVSQSPSNKVTEKGKDVELRCDPISGHTALYWYRQSLGQGLEFLIYFQGNSAPDKSGLPSDRFSAERTGGSVSTLTIQRTQQEDSAVYLCASSSQRGSGNTIYFGEGSWLTVV.